One sample yielded the 16 T cell receptor beta chains listed below, sequenced in a study of radiotherapy plus CTLA-4 blockade in lung cancer. The repertoire was sequenced with immunoSEQ multiplex PCR; TCRdb's copy has only in-frame clones and lacks some. The profile shows 53,000 or so clones, approximately 79% of them singletons. Source: peripheral blood, taken from a patient treated with radiotherapy plus ipilimumab. The receptors originated from a human donor with non-small cell lung cancer who had stable disease on radiotherapy plus ipilimumab.

This clone was recorded a few times. The chain employs TRBV18 and TRBJ2-3; D ambiguous. V lost 3 bases and J 4 bases, leaving 5 bases between the germline ends. There are 12 residues in the CDR3. The V gene's germline CDR1 is KGHSH and CDR2 LQKENI. This chain's CDR3 is CASSPYADTQYF. DNA for the CDR3: TGTGCCAGCTCACCCTATGCAGATACGCAGTATTTT.

The chain joins TRBV7-9 to TRBJ1-2; 7 bases fit TRBD1. In germline, CDR1 is SEHNR, CDR2 FQNEAQ (reference sequence). The CDR3 is made up of 14 amino acids. The ends lost 1 base at V and 8 bases at J; junction bases unmatched: 7. The CDR3 sequence is CASSLEPTGVGYTF. For the CDR3, the DNA is TGTGCCAGCAGCTTAGAACCTACAGGGGTAGGCTACACCTTC.

The rearrangement uses TRBV11-2 and TRBJ2-5; 13 bases agree with TRBD2. The ends lost 1 base at V and 4 bases at J; junction bases unmatched: 6. Germline CDR1 and CDR2: SGHAT and FQNNGV. CDR3 length: 17 amino acids. CDR3 loop: CASSLGTSGGETETQYF. CDR3 coding DNA: TGTGCCAGCAGCTTAGGAACTAGCGGGGGGGAAACAGAGACCCAGTACTTC.

The chain has TRBV9 and TRBJ1-2; TRBD1 aligns across 9 bases. This CDR3 comprises 16 residues. Germline CDR1 SGDLS, CDR2 YYNGEE. Trimming at V came to 3 bases and at J to 2 bases, leaving 8 bases not matched to a gene. The DNA of the CDR3 is TGTGCCAGCAGCGGGACAGGGGCGGGTTCAAACTATGGCTACACCTTC. It translates to CASSGTGAGSNYGYTF.

V gene TRBV6-1 combines with J gene TRBJ2-2, with a possible D match to TRBD1 (5 bases). CDR3 length equals 12 residues. Germline V lookup: CDR1 MNHNS, CDR2 SASEGT. Trimming removed 6 bases from V and 6 bases from J, with 8 bases in between. CDR3 sequence reads: CASRGPAGELFF. The CDR3 DNA sequence: TGTGCCAGCAGGGGGCCGGCCGGGGAGCTGTTTTTT.

The chain employs TRBV5-1 and TRBJ2-3; tentatively, D is TRBD1 or TRBD2 (5 bases each). From germline, CDR1 is SGHRS and CDR2 YFSETQ. The CDR3 covers 13 residues. V was trimmed by 4 bases and J by 6 bases, leaving 12 bases between them. CDR3 residues: CASSRRDGDTQYF. DNA for the CDR3: TGCGCCAGCAGCAGAAGGGACGGGGATACGCAGTATTTT.

The genes are TRBV7-6 and TRBJ2-5, with D possibly TRBD2 on 5 matching bases. There are 16 residues in the CDR3. Per germline, CDR1 SGHVS and CDR2 FNYEAQ. Trimming pared 1 base from V and 2 bases from J, leaving 14 bases between. In DNA form, the CDR3 reads TGTGCCAGCAGCTTAGGCGCCGGGGATAGGCAAGAGACCCAGTACTTC. This codes for CASSLGAGDRQETQYF.

This sequence joins TRBV6-6 and TRBJ1-1; 8 bases agree with TRBD1. The junction had 8 bases not matched to a gene; V was cut back by 10 bases and J by 4 bases. The germline V gene encodes CDR1 MNHNY and CDR2 SVGAGI (reference sequence). The CDR3 consists of 13 residues. CDR3 sequence reads: CATQGAQFTEAFF. Written as DNA, the CDR3 is TGTGCCACCCAGGGGGCGCAGTTCACTGAAGCTTTCTTT.

This chain links TRBV6-6 with TRBJ2-4, with D perhaps matching TRBD1 (5 bases). The CDR3 is 15 amino acids. V was cut by 5 bases and J by 0 bases, with 11 bases left in between. From germline, CDR1 is MNHNY and CDR2 SVGAGI (reference sequence). Written as DNA, the CDR3 is TGTGCCAGCAGTGACAGATTCCTAGCCAAAAACATTCAGTACTTC. Amino acid sequence: CASSDRFLAKNIQYF.

The CDR3 DNA sequence: TGTGCCAGCAGCTTCCGGGACTTTAATTCACCCCTCCACTTT. This codes for CASSFRDFNSPLHF. This chain uses TRBV5-4 with TRBJ1-6; TRBD1 might be the D (5 bases). The CDR3 is 14 residues long. From germline, CDR1 is SGHNT and CDR2 YYREEE (reference sequence). The V gene lost 2 bases and the J gene lost 6 bases, with 9 bases spanning the gap.

This chain uses TRBV5-1 with TRBJ2-7; 7 bases align to TRBD1. The V segment lost 4 bases and the J segment 5 bases; nucleotides outside the gene matches: 12. The germline CDR1 and CDR2 sequences are SGHRS and YFSETQ. The CDR3 has 15 amino acids. CDR3 protein: CASSPSSDRVHEQYF. The CDR3 coding sequence is TGCGCCAGCAGCCCTAGTTCCGACAGGGTCCACGAGCAGTACTTC.

The rearrangement links TRBV5-1 to TRBJ1-3; D not certain. The CDR3 runs 12 residues. The germline V and J ends were trimmed by 5 bases and 7 bases, with 10 bases remaining between them. Germline CDR1 and CDR2: SGHRS and YFSETQ. CDR3 region: CASRANQNTIYF. Written as DNA, the CDR3 is TGCGCCAGCAGGGCTAACCAGAACACCATATATTTT.

This clone was seen only a few times. The rearrangement joins TRBV28 to TRBJ2-3, with D perhaps TRBD2 (5 bases). Trimming stripped 7 bases from V and 3 bases from J, with 11 bases between. The V gene's germline CDR1 is MDHEN and CDR2 SYDVKM. The CDR3 has 13 residues. DNA for the CDR3: TGTGCCAGCAACTCCCGGGGTACAGATACGCAGTATTTT. It encodes CASNSRGTDTQYF.

The rearrangement joins TRBV7-2 to TRBJ2-1, with 8 nucleotides matching TRBD2. Germline-derived CDR1 and CDR2 are SGHTA and FQGNSA. V gave up 5 bases and J gave up 0 bases; unmatched junction bases: 12. This CDR3 comprises 18 residues. As DNA, the CDR3 is TGTGCCAGCAGCAGACAAATCACTAGCGGTAGCTCCTACAATGAGCAGTTCTTC. This translates into CASSRQITSGSSYNEQFF.

The chain carries TRBV18 and TRBJ2-5, with TRBD1 as a possible D gene (6 bases). Germline V gene lookup returns CDR1 KGHSH and CDR2 LQKENI. This CDR3 is 14 amino acids long. With 3 bases removed from V and 3 bases from J, the gap between germline ends came to 11 bases. The CDR3 loop is CASSPGTKKETQYF. Here the CDR3 DNA reads TGTGCCAGCTCACCCGGGACAAAAAAAGAGACCCAGTACTTC.

The chain couples TRBV7-9 to TRBJ1-6, with TRBD1 identical over 8 bases. The CDR3 extends over 14 amino acids. Germline V gene lookup returns CDR1 SEHNR and CDR2 FQNEAQ (reference sequence). The trim removed 5 bases at V and 6 bases at J, leaving 3 bases unmatched. CDR3 sequence: CASSPGQGNSPLHF. The CDR3 region has the DNA TGTGCCAGCAGCCCCGGACAGGGTAATTCACCCCTCCACTTT.